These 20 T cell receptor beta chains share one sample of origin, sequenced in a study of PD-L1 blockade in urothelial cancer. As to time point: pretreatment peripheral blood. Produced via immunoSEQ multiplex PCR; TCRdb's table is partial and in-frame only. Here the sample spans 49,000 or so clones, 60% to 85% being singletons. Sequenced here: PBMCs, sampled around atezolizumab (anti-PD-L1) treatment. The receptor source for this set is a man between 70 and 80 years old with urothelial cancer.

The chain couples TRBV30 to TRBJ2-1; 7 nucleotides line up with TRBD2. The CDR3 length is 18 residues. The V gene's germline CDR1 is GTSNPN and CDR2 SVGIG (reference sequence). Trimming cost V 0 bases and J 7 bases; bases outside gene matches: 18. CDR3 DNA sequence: TGTGCCTGGAGTGTAATTTATCGGGCGGGAGAACGTGAGAATGAGCAGTTCTTC. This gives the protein CAWSVIYRAGERENEQFF. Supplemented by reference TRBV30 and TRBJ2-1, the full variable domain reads SQTIHQWPATLVQPVGSPLSLECTVEGTSNPNLYWYRQAAGRGLQLLFYSVGIGQISSEVPQNLSASRPQDRQFILSSKKLLLSDSGFYLCAWSVIYRAGERENEQFFGPGTRLTVL.

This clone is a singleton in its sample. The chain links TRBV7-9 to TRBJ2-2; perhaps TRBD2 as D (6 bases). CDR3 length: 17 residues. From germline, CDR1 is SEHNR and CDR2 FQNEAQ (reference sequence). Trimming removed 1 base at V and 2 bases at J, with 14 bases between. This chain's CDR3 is CASSLVRDSTNTGELFF. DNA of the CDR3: TGTGCCAGCAGCTTAGTGCGGGACTCCACTAACACCGGGGAGCTGTTTTTT. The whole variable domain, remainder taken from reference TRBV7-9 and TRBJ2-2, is DTGVSQNPRHKITKRGQNVTFRCDPISEHNRLYWYRQTLGQGPEFLTYFQNEAQLEKSRLLSDRFSAERPKGSFSTLEIQRTEQGDSAMYLCASSLVRDSTNTGELFFGEGSRLTVL.

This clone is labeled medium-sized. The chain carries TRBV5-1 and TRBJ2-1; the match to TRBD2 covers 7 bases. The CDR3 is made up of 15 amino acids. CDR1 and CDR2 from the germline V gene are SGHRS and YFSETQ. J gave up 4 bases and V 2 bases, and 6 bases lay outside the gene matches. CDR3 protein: CASSFGGRRYNEQFF. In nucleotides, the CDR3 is TGCGCCAGCAGCTTCGGCGGGAGAAGGTACAATGAGCAGTTCTTC. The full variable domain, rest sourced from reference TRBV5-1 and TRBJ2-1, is KAGVTQTPRYLIKTRGQQVTLSCSPISGHRSVSWYQQTPGQGLQFLFEYFSETQRNKGNFPGRFSGRQFSNSRSEMNVSTLELGDSALYLCASSFGGRRYNEQFFGPGTRLTVL.

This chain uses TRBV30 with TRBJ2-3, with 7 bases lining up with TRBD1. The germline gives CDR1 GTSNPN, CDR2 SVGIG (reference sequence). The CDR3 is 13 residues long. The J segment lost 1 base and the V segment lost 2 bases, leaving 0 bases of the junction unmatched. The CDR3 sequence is CAWSQGGTDTQYF. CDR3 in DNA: TGTGCCTGGAGTCAGGGGGGCACAGATACGCAGTATTTT.

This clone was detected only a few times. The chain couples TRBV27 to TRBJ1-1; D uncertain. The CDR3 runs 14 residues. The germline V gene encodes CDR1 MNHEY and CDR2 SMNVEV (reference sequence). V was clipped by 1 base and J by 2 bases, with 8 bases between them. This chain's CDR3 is CASSLFWQNTEAFF. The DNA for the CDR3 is TGTGCCAGCAGTTTATTTTGGCAAAACACTGAAGCTTTCTTT.

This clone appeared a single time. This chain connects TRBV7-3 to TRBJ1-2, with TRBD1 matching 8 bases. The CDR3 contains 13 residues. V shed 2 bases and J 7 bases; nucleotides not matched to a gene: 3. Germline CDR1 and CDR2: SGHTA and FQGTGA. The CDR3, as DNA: TGTGCCAGCAGCTTAGCAGGGGGCGGTGGCTACACCTTC. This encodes CASSLAGGGGYTF.

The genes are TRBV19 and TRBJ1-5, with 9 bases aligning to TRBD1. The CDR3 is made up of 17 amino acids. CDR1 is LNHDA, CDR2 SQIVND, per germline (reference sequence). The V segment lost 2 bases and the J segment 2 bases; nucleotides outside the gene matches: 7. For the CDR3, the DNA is TGTGCCAGTAGTATATCACAGGGGGCGTTAGGCAATCAGCCCCAGCATTTT. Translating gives CASSISQGALGNQPQHF.

The CDR3 loop is CASSPTDSYGYTF. In DNA form, the CDR3 reads TGTGCCAGCAGTCCCACCGACAGCTATGGCTACACCTTC. The V gene is TRBV28, the J gene TRBJ1-2; possible D gene TRBD1, 5 bases. Germline CDR1 MDHEN, CDR2 SYDVKM. This CDR3 is 13 amino acids long. Trimming stripped 5 bases from V and 4 bases from J, with 11 bases between.

CDR3 bases: TGTGCCAGCAGTGAAGCGGGCCACGGGGCCAACGTCCTGACTTTC. Translation gives CASSEAGHGANVLTF. The V call is TRBV6-1, the J call TRBJ2-6; the D is unclear. V gave up 0 bases and J gave up 4 bases, with 7 bases separating them. From germline, CDR1 is MNHNS and CDR2 SASEGT. The CDR3 runs 15 residues.

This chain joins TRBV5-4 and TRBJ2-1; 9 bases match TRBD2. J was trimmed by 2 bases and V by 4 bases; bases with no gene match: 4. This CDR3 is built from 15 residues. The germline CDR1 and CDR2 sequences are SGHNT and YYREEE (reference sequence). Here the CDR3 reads CASSEGTSPYNEQFF. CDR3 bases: TGTGCCAGCAGCGAAGGGACTAGCCCCTACAATGAGCAGTTCTTC.

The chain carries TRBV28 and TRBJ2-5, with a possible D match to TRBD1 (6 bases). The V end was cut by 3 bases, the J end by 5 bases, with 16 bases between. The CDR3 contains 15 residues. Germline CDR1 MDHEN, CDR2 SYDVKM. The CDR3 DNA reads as TGTGCCAGCAGTTTGGCAATCAGGGGTATGGAGACCCAGTACTTC. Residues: CASSLAIRGMETQYF.

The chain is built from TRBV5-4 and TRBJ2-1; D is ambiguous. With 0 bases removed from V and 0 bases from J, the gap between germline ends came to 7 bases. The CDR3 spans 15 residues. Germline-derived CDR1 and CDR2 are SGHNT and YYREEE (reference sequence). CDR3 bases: TGTGCCAGCAGCTTGGAACAGAGCTCCTACAATGAGCAGTTCTTC. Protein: CASSLEQSSYNEQFF.

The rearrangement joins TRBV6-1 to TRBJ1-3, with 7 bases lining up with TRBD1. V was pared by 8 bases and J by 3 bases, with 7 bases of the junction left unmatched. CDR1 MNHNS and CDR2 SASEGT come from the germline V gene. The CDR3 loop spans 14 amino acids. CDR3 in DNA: TGTGCCAGCTATCAGGGGGATGTTGGAAACACCATATATTTT. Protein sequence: CASYQGDVGNTIYF.

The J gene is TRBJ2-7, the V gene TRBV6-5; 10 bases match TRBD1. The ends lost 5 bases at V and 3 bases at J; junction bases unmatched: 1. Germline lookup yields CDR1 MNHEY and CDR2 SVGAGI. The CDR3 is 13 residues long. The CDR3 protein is CASSGQGVYEQYF. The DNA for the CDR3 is TGTGCCAGCAGTGGACAGGGGGTCTACGAGCAGTACTTC.

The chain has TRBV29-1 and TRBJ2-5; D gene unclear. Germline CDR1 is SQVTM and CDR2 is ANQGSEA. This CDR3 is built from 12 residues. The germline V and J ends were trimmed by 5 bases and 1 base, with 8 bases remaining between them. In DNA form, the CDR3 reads TGCAGCGTTACAGATATCCAAGAGACCCAGTACTTC. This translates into CSVTDIQETQYF.

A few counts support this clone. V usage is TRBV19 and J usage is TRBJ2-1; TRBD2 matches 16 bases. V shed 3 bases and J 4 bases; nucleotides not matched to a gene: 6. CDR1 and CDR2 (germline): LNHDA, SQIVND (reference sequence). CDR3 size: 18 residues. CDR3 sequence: CASSMGLAGGSAYNEQFF. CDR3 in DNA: TGTGCCAGTAGTATGGGACTAGCGGGAGGGTCCGCTTACAATGAGCAGTTCTTC.

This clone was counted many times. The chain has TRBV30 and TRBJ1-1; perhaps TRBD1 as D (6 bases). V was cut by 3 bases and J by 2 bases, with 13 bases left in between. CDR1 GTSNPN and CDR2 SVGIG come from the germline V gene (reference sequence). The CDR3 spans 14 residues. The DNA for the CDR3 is TGTGCCTGGAGACCCGGGACACTAAACACTGAAGCTTTCTTT. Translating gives CAWRPGTLNTEAFF. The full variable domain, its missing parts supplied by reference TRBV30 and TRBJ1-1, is SQTIHQWPATLVQPVGSPLSLECTVEGTSNPNLYWYRQAAGRGLQLLFYSVGIGQISSEVPQNLSASRPQDRQFILSSKKLLLSDSGFYLCAWRPGTLNTEAFFGQGTRLTVV.

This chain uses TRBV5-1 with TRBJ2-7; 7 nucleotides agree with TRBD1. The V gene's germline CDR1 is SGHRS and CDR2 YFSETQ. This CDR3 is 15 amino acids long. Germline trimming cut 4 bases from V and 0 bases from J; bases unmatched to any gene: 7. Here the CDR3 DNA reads TGCGCCAGCAGCCAGACAGGGCATAGCTCCTACGAGCAGTACTTC. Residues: CASSQTGHSSYEQYF.

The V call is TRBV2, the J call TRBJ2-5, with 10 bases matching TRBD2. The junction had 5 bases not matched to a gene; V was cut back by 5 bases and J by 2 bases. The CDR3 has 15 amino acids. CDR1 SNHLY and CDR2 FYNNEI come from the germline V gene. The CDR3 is CASSPSGSEQETQYF. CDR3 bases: TGTGCCAGCAGTCCTAGCGGGAGTGAACAAGAGACCCAGTACTTC.

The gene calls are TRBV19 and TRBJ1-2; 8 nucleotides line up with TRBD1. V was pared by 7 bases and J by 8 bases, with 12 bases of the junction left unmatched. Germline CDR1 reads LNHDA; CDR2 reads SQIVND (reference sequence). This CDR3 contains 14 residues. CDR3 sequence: CASIRTGQMEGYTF. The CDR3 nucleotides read TGTGCCAGTATCCGGACAGGGCAGATGGAGGGCTACACCTTC.